Sequencing of this T cell receptor beta chain was carried out in a study of blood T cell repertoires in COVID-19. Study-wide background: Acute-phase and convalescent COVID-19 samples originated in the United States, Italy and Spain. T cells, B-cell-depleted T cells, or PBMCs provided the cDNA or gDNA that served as material.

There are 14 residues in the CDR3. Germline V gene data show CDR1 as MNHEY and CDR2 as SVGAGI. J gave up 14 bases and V 6 bases, and 14 bases lay outside the gene matches. Original handling: Estimated nucleated cell counts came from reference gene primer amplification. Only in-frame clones appear in the TCRdb table, and some are missing; sequencing was by immunoSEQ multiplex PCR. The V and J calls and clone size are taken from that table; D and trimming were inferred from the DNA. The sample lists around 180,000 clones, roughly 77% occurring once. The chain recombines TRBV6-5 with TRBJ2-4; TRBD1 agrees at 9 bases. This TCR was recovered from a woman between 45 and 60 years old with acute COVID-19. The sequenced material came from PBMCs or T cells enriched from blood (not recorded which). CDR3 residues: CASSHNNPGDREYF. For the CDR3, the DNA is TGTGCCAGCAGCCACAACAATCCTGGGGACAGGGAGTACTTC.